Shown below are 24 T cell receptor beta chains from a single sample sequenced in a study of cytomegalovirus exposure and HLA in healthy donors. With 60 Vbeta and 13 Jbeta primers, the PCR was carried out. Profiled with immunoSEQ multiplex PCR; TCRdb holds only in-frame clones, not every one. The sample records some 110,000 clones, around 80% being singletons. Input material: PBMCs. Receptors were obtained from a man aged 35 to 55 in good health and CMV-seronegative.

The chain links TRBV5-6 to TRBJ2-3; TRBD2 might be the D (6 bases). CDR1 is SGHDT and CDR2 is YYEEEE in the germline V gene. The V gene lost 3 bases and the J gene lost 3 bases, with 23 bases spanning the gap. This CDR3 region has 18 residues. In nucleotides, the CDR3 is TGTGCCAGCAGCTGGGTCGCTGGGCGGGGTTCCGCGACAGATACGCAGTATTTT. This gives the protein CASSWVAGRGSATDTQYF.

This clone was recorded a few times. V usage is TRBV6-5 and J usage is TRBJ2-7; unclear D gene. With 2 bases removed from V and 4 bases from J, the gap between germline ends came to 3 bases. Germline lookup yields CDR1 MNHEY and CDR2 SVGAGI. The CDR3 contains 11 residues. CDR3 sequence: CASSYHYEQYF. CDR3 DNA sequence: TGTGCCAGCAGTTACCATTACGAGCAGTACTTC.

The chain recombines TRBV10-1 with TRBJ2-2, with TRBD2 matching over 7 bases. The CDR3 runs 16 residues. Trimming cost V 6 bases and J 4 bases; bases outside gene matches: 11. CDR1 and CDR2 from the germline V gene are WNHNN and SYGVQD (reference sequence). Here the CDR3 reads CASSGLSGVGTGELFF. The CDR3 DNA is TGCGCCAGCAGCGGTCTGAGCGGGGTCGGCACCGGGGAGCTGTTTTTT.

Only one count was recorded for this clone. In the same sample, other DNA sequences code for this CDR3. The gene calls are TRBV7-2 and TRBJ2-2; 13 bases agree with TRBD2. The CDR3 consists of 16 residues. V lost 3 bases and J lost 4; bases outside the gene matches: 2. Germline V gives CDR1 SGHTA, CDR2 FQGNSA. CDR3 amino acids: CASSLGLAGSTGELFF. The CDR3 coding sequence is TGTGCCAGCAGCTTGGGACTAGCGGGGAGCACCGGGGAGCTGTTTTTT.

The chain joins TRBV9 to TRBJ2-7; 9 positions agree with TRBD1. Looked up from germline, CDR1 is SGDLS and CDR2 is YYNGEE. The CDR3 runs to 15 residues. V lost 0 bases to trimming and J lost 5 bases; unmatched junction nucleotides: 6. Here the CDR3 reads CASSVGTGASDEQYF. The CDR3 DNA is TGTGCCAGCAGCGTAGGGACAGGGGCGAGCGACGAGCAGTACTTC.

This clone has only a few counts. V usage is TRBV4-1 and J usage is TRBJ2-7, with 8 bases that match TRBD1. This CDR3 contains 18 residues. The junction had 13 bases not matched to a gene; V was cut back by 1 base and J by 2 bases. Germline values: CDR1 MGHRA, CDR2 YSYEKL. In DNA form, the CDR3 reads TGCGCCAGCAGCCAAGCGGGGACAGGATTCGGACCCACCTACGAGCAGTACTTC. It specifies CASSQAGTGFGPTYEQYF.

This clone was seen a handful of times. The V gene is TRBV19, the J gene TRBJ2-2; D is unresolved. V was cut by 6 bases and J by 9 bases, with 17 bases left in between. This CDR3 has 14 residues. CDR1 and CDR2 from the germline V gene are LNHDA and SQIVND (reference sequence). In DNA form, the CDR3 reads TGTGCCAGTAGGAACGACATGGGTAACCGGGAGCTGTTTTTT. It translates to CASRNDMGNRELFF.

In its sample, this clone was seen a few times. V and J are TRBV7-3 and TRBJ1-3; D is possibly TRBD1 (6 bases). Trimming took off 0 bases at V and 0 bases at J, with 6 bases between the two ends. The CDR3 has 15 amino acids. The V gene's germline CDR1 is SGHTA and CDR2 FQGTGA. The CDR3 nucleotides are TGTGCCAGCAGCTTAACAGGGGGCTCTGGAAACACCATATATTTT. Protein: CASSLTGGSGNTIYF. The full variable domain, completed using reference TRBV7-3 and TRBJ1-3, is GAGVSQTPSNKVTEKGKYVELRCDPISGHTALYWYRQSLGQGPEFLIYFQGTGAADDSGLPNDRFFAVRPEGSVSTLKIQRTERGDSAVYLCASSLTGGSGNTIYFGEGSWLTVV.

The rearrangement joins TRBV6-1 to TRBJ2-7, with 9 bases aligning to TRBD2. CDR3 length equals 15 residues. Losses at the gene ends were 2 bases for V and 5 bases for J; bases not matched to a gene: 7. Germline loops: CDR1 MNHNS, CDR2 SASEGT. CDR3: CASSEMSGGIHEQYF. The CDR3 nucleotides are TGTGCCAGCAGTGAAATGAGCGGGGGGATTCACGAGCAGTACTTC.

On this clone itself: The same CDR3 is also encoded by other DNA sequences in this sample. V gene TRBV2 combines with J gene TRBJ1-5; TRBD1 matches at 8 bases. CDR3 size: 15 residues. CDR1 is SNHLY and CDR2 is FYNNEI in the germline V gene. The V and J ends lost 3 bases and 2 bases, in that order; junction bases with no gene match: 3. For the CDR3, the DNA is TGTGCCAGCAGTGAGTTGGGACAGGGCAATCAGCCCCAGCATTTT. Amino acids: CASSELGQGNQPQHF.

The chain joins TRBV18 to TRBJ2-5; 14 bases agree with TRBD2. From germline, CDR1 is KGHSH and CDR2 LQKENI. The junction had 7 bases not matched to a gene; V was cut back by 0 bases and J by 4 bases. The CDR3 covers 18 residues. The CDR3 sequence is CASSPPTSGGAGGETQYF. Here the CDR3 DNA reads TGTGCCAGCTCACCACCGACTAGCGGGGGGGCAGGCGGAGAGACCCAGTACTTC.

This clone came up a few times. The gene calls are TRBV2 and TRBJ1-1; TRBD1 agrees at 9 bases. Germline V gene lookup returns CDR1 SNHLY and CDR2 FYNNEI. The CDR3 is 15 residues long. The trim removed 6 bases at V and 8 bases at J, leaving 13 bases unmatched. The CDR3 region is CASRGGTGSVGEAFF. The CDR3 DNA sequence: TGTGCCAGCAGGGGGGGGACAGGGAGCGTAGGGGAAGCTTTCTTT.

The chain is built from TRBV5-1 and TRBJ2-2; D is uncertain. The germline gives CDR1 SGHRS, CDR2 YFSETQ. CDR3 length: 16 residues. Trimming removed 4 bases from V and 0 bases from J, with 13 bases in between. The CDR3: CASSLPLLPNTGELFF. The CDR3 nucleotides read TGCGCCAGCAGCCTCCCCCTTCTACCGAACACCGGGGAGCTGTTTTTT. Full variable domain (remainder filled in from reference TRBV5-1 and TRBJ2-2): KAGVTQTPRYLIKTRGQQVTLSCSPISGHRSVSWYQQTPGQGLQFLFEYFSETQRNKGNFPGRFSGRQFSNSRSEMNVSTLELGDSALYLCASSLPLLPNTGELFFGEGSRLTVL.

To note about this clone: The junction does not match germline at one end; this may be a read error. CDR3 sequence: CSSSPGDRETEKLFF. Written as DNA, the CDR3 is TGTTCCAGCAGCCCAGGGGACAGGGAGACGGAAAAACTGTTTTTT. The J gene is TRBJ1-4, the V gene TRBV7-9; 9 bases line up with TRBD1. Germline V CDR1 and CDR2: SEHNR, FQNEAQ (reference sequence). The CDR3 covers 15 residues.

This rearrangement joins TRBV2 to TRBJ1-3; D is undetermined. Germline-derived CDR1 and CDR2 are SNHLY and FYNNEI. V was shortened by 7 bases and J by 0 bases, with 7 bases between the two germline ends. CDR3 size: 13 residues. The CDR3: CASKLDSGNTIYF. Here the CDR3 DNA reads TGTGCCAGCAAGCTAGACTCTGGAAACACCATATATTTT.

The chain recombines TRBV19 with TRBJ2-7, with 7 bases aligning to TRBD2. This CDR3 spans 17 amino acids. Germline V lookup: CDR1 LNHDA, CDR2 SQIVND (reference sequence). Trimming at V came to 3 bases and at J to 2 bases, leaving 13 bases not matched to a gene. The CDR3 region has the DNA TGTGCCAGTAGTATCTCAGCGTCGGCGGGGGAGACCTACGAGCAGTACTTC. Residues: CASSISASAGETYEQYF.

This chain joins TRBV19 and TRBJ1-2, with 11 bases fitting TRBD1. Per the germline V gene, CDR1 is LNHDA and CDR2 is SQIVND (reference sequence). V lost 5 bases to trimming and J lost 10 bases; unmatched junction nucleotides: 9. The CDR3 is made up of 14 amino acids. CDR3 sequence reads: CASSRRGTGGAYTF. The CDR3 region has the DNA TGTGCCAGTAGTCGAAGGGGGACAGGGGGAGCCTACACCTTC. Full variable domain (rest looked up from reference TRBV19 and TRBJ1-2): DGGITQSPKYLFRKEGQNVTLSCEQNLNHDAMYWYRQDPGQGLRLIYYSQIVNDFQKGDIAEGYSVSREKKESFPLTVTSAQKNPTAFYLCASSRRGTGGAYTFGSGTRLTVV.

The V call is TRBV15, the J call TRBJ1-3; D not resolved. The CDR3 runs 17 residues. V shed 0 bases and J shed 0 bases, with 12 bases lying between them. Germline-derived CDR1 and CDR2 are LNHNV and YYDKDF (reference sequence). The CDR3 coding sequence is TGTGCCACCAGCAGAGATCTTCACGGGAGCTCTGGAAACACCATATATTTT. This gives the protein CATSRDLHGSSGNTIYF.

DNA for the CDR3: TGTGCCAGCAGTTACCCGCAGGGAAACTCCTATGGCTACACCTTC. Translated, it gives CASSYPQGNSYGYTF. The chain recombines TRBV6-5 with TRBJ1-2; D might be TRBD1 (5 bases). V lost 2 bases and J 4 bases, leaving 14 bases between the germline ends. The CDR3 consists of 15 residues. Germline CDR1 is MNHEY and CDR2 is SVGAGI.

V is TRBV19 and J is TRBJ2-1, with 11 bases aligning to TRBD2. Trimming removed 4 bases from V and 2 bases from J; junction bases left unmatched: 4. The CDR3 is 16 amino acids. From germline, CDR1 is LNHDA and CDR2 SQIVND (reference sequence). This CDR3 reads CASSSLLAGAYNEQFF. The CDR3 DNA reads TGTGCCAGTAGTAGCTTACTAGCGGGGGCCTACAATGAGCAGTTCTTC.

The chain links TRBV14 to TRBJ2-7; the D gene is possibly TRBD1 (6 bases). The CDR3 is made up of 13 amino acids. V lost 3 bases and J 7 bases, leaving 13 bases between the germline ends. Germline lookup yields CDR1 SGHDN and CDR2 FVKESK. CDR3 nucleotides: TGTGCCAGCAGCCAGAACAGGGTGGGGGAGCAGTACTTC. It specifies CASSQNRVGEQYF. Using reference TRBV14 and TRBJ2-7 for the parts outside the CDR3, the full variable domain is EAGVTQFPSHSVIEKGQTVTLRCDPISGHDNLYWYRRVMGKEIKFLLHFVKESKQDESGMPNNRFLAERTGGTYSTLKVQPAELEDSGVYFCASSQNRVGEQYFGPGTRLTVT.

The gene calls are TRBV27 and TRBJ1-2, with TRBD1 as a possible D gene (5 bases). This CDR3 region has 14 residues. Germline CDR1 is MNHEY and CDR2 is SMNVEV (reference sequence). V gave up 2 bases and J gave up 4 bases, with 11 bases separating them. CDR3 DNA: TGTGCCAGCAGTTTAAAGGCAGGGTTCTATGGCTACACCTTC. Encoded protein: CASSLKAGFYGYTF.

CDR3: CASRTLVSTDTQYF. The CDR3 coding sequence is TGTGCCAGCAGGACTCTAGTGTCCACAGATACGCAGTATTTT. The V call is TRBV2, the J call TRBJ2-3; D remains unclear. The V end was cut by 6 bases, the J end by 2 bases, with 12 bases between. CDR1 and CDR2 from the germline V gene are SNHLY and FYNNEI. The CDR3 contains 14 residues.

This clone showed up just once. The chain carries TRBV28 and TRBJ2-7; TRBD2 is a possible D gene (6 bases). V lost 8 bases and J lost 3, with 23 bases in between. The germline CDR1 and CDR2 sequences are MDHEN and SYDVKM. This CDR3 is built from 16 residues. CDR3 in amino acids: CASGSTGTSVYYEQYF. The CDR3 DNA reads as TGTGCCAGCGGGAGCACCGGGACTTCCGTTTACTACGAGCAGTACTTC.